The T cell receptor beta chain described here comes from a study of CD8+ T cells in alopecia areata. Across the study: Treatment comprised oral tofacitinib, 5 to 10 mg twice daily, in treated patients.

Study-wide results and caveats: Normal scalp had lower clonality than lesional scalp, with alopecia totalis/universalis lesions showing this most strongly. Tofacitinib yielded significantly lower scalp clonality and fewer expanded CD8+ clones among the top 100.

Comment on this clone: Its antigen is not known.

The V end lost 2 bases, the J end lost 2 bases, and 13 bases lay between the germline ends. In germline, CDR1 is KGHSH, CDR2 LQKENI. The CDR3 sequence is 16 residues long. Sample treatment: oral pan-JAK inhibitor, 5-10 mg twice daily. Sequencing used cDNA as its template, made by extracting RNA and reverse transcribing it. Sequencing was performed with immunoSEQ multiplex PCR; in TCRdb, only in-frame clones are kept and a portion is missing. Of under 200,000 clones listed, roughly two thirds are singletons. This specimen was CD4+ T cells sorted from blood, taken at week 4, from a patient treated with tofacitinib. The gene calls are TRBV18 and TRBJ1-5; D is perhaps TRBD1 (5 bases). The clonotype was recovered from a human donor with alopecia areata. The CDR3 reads CASSPRGREGNQPQHF. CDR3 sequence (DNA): TGTGCCAGCTCACCAAGGGGCCGGGAGGGCAATCAGCCCCAGCATTTT.